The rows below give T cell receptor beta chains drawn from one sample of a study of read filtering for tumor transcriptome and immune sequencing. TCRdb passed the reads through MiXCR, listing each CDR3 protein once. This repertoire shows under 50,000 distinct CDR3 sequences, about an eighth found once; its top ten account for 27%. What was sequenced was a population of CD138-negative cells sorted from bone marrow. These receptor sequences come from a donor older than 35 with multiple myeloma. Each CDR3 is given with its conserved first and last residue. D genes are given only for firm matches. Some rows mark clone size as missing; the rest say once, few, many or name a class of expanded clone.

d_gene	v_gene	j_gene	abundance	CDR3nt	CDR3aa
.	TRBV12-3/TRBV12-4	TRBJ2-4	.	TGTGCCAGCAGTTTGGAGGGGGCGGTTGGTAACATTCAGTACTTC	CASSLEGAVGNIQYF
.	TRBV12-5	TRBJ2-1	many	TGTGCTAGTATGCGGGACGGCTCCTACAATGAGCAGTTCTTC	CASMRDGSYNEQFF
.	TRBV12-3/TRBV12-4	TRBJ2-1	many	TGTGCCAGCAGTTCACCGCCGTCTGGCGATGAGCAGTTCTTC	CASSSPPSGDEQFF
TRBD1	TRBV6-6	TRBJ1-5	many	TGTGCCAGCAGTCGGGACAGCCGCAATCAGCCCCAGCATTTT	CASSRDSRNQPQHF
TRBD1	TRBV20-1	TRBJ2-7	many	TGCAGTGCTGGAAACAGGGGATCCTACGAGCAGTACTTC	CSAGNRGSYEQYF
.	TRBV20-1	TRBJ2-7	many	TGCAGTGCCTCGCAGGGCTCCTACGAGCAGTACTTC	CSASQGSYEQYF
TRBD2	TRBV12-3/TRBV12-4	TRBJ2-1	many	TGTGCCAGCAGGGGCCTCGGACGGGGGGACAATGAGCAGTTCTTC	CASRGLGRGDNEQFF
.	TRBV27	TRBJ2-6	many	TGTGCCAGCAGCCGCGGGACGGCCTCTGGGGCCAACGTCCTGACTTTC	CASSRGTASGANVLTF
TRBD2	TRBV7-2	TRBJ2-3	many	TGTGCCAGTAACTTGGGGGGGGTGCTGCGAGATACGCAGTATTTT	CASNLGGVLRDTQYF
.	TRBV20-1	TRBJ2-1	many	TGCAGTGCTAGAGGATTTAGCGGAGGGGCCAATGAGCAGTTCTTC	CSARGFSGGANEQFF
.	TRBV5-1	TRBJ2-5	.	TGCGCCAGCGCTTCCGGGTCCCAAGAGACCCAGTACTTC	CASASGSQETQYF
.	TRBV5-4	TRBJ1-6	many	TGTGCCAGCAGCTCGGCCCGGCAGGGGAACAATTCACCCCTCCACTTT	CASSSARQGNNSPLHF
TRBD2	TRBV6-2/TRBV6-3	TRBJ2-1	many	TGTGCCAGCAGTTATACGGTAGTGGGGGGGAGTGAGCAGTTCTTC	CASSYTVVGGSEQFF
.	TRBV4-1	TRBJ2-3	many	TGCGCCAGCAGCCAAGATTTACCGCCTAACCCGGATACGCAGTATTTT	CASSQDLPPNPDTQYF
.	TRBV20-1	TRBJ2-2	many	TGCAGTGCTAGGGAGGGCGGGACCGGGGAGCTGTTTTTT	CSAREGGTGELFF
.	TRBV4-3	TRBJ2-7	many	TGCGCCAGCAGCCAACTAGTATCGTACGAGCAGTACTTC	CASSQLVSYEQYF
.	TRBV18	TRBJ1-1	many	TGTGCCAGCTCACCAACGCCCGGCACTGAAGCTTTCTTT	CASSPTPGTEAFF
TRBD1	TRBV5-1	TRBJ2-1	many	TGCGCCAGCAGCTCTGGACAGGGGGCCTACAATGAGCAGTTCTTC	CASSSGQGAYNEQFF
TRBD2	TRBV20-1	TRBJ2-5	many	TGCAGTGCTAGAGATGGTGGGGGACTACAGGAGACCCAGTACTTC	CSARDGGGLQETQYF
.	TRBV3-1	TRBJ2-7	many	TGTGCCAGCAGCCGGGAGGGGGGGCTATCCTACGAGCAGTACTTC	CASSREGGLSYEQYF
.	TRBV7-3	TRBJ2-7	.	TGTGCCAGCAGCCCGTCATATACCTCCTACGAGCAGTACTTC	CASSPSYTSYEQYF
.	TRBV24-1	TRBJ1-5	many	TGTGCCACCAGTGATTCAGGTCAGCCCCAGCATTTT	CATSDSGQPQHF
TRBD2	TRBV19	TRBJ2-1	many	TGTGCCAGTAGTGTTCCCGGCGGGAGGAGGTCCTACAATGAGCAGTTCTTC	CASSVPGGRRSYNEQFF
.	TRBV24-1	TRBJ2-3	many	TGTGCCACTGCCAGGGGTGACACAGATACGCAGTATTTT	CATARGDTDTQYF
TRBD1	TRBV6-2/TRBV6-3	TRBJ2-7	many	TGTGCCAGCAGTTTTCTTCGTGACAGGGGTAACTACGAGCAGTACTTC	CASSFLRDRGNYEQYF
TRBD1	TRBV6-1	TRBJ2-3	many	TGTGCCAGCAAACACGGACAGGGGGCTGGAGATACGCAGTATTTT	CASKHGQGAGDTQYF
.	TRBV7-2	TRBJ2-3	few	TGTGCCAGCAGCTATGCTAGCACTGAAGGCACAGATACGCAGTATTTT	CASSYASTEGTDTQYF
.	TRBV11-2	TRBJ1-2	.	TGTGCCAGCAGCCTAGGGGCGGCGTATGGCTACAGCTTC	CASSLGAAYGYSF
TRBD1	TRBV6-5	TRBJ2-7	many	TGTGCCAGCACCTCCGTGGGGACAGTTTACGAGCAGTACTTC	CASTSVGTVYEQYF
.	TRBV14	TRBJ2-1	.	TGTGCCAGCAGCCAAGGGTCGGGCGCCTACGATGAGCAGTTCTTC	CASSQGSGAYDEQFF
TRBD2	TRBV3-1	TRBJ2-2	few	TGTGCCAGCAGCCAACCCGGGGGGGCAAGTCGGGAGCTGTTTTTT	CASSQPGGASRELFF
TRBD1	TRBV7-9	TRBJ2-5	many	TGTGCCAGCAGCAAGGGACAGGGTAAAGAGACCCAGTACTTC	CASSKGQGKETQYF
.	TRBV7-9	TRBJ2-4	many	TGTGCCAGCAGCTTAGGGGATTTAGCCAAAAACATTCAGTACTTC	CASSLGDLAKNIQYF
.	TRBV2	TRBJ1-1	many	TGTGCCAGCAGTGGCTCGCACGGCCTTGAAGCTTTCTTT	CASSGSHGLEAFF
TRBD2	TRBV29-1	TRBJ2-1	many	TGCAGCGTTCCGGGACTAGCGGCCTACAATGAGCAGTTCTTC	CSVPGLAAYNEQFF
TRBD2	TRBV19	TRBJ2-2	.	TGTGCCAGTAGGAGGACAGGGACTAGCGGAGACACCGGGGAGCTGTTTTTT	CASRRTGTSGDTGELFF
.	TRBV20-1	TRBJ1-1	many	TGCAGTGCCCTTACGGCTTGGGAGACTGAAGCTTTCTTT	CSALTAWETEAFF
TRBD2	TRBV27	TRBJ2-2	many	TGTGCCAGCAGCCGACTAGCGGGAGATCCCGGGGAGCTGTTTTTT	CASSRLAGDPGELFF
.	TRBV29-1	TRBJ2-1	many	TGCAGCGTTGAAAGGGTTAGCGCGACCTACAATGAGCAGTTCTTC	CSVERVSATYNEQFF
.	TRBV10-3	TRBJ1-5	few	TGTGCCATCAGTGAAATCTTCAAGGGGGACAATCAGCCCCAGCATTTT	CAISEIFKGDNQPQHF
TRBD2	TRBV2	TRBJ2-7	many	TGTGCCAGCAAGACCGGGACTAGCGGATACGAGCAGTACTTC	CASKTGTSGYEQYF
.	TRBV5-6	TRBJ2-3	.	TGTGCCAGCAGCTTACAAGCAGCAGATACGCAGTATTTT	CASSLQAADTQYF
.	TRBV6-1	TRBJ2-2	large	TGTGCCAGCAGTTTGCGACCCCTTAGGGAGCTGTTTTTT	CASSLRPLRELFF
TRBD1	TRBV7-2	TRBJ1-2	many	TGTGCCAGCAGCTCCGGACAGGGGGGCTATGGCTACACCTTC	CASSSGQGGYGYTF
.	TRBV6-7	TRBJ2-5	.	TGTGCCAGGGGGGAGGCCCAGTACTTC	CARGEAQYF
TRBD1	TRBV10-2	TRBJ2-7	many	TGCGCCAGCAGTGATGATATGGGGACAGGCGTCCGCGAGCAGTACTTC	CASSDDMGTGVREQYF
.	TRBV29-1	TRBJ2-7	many	TGCAGCGTTGTACGGGACACCCGAGGAGAGCAGTACTTC	CSVVRDTRGEQYF
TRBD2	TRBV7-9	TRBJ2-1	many	TGTGCCAGCAGCTTGGCGGGAGGACAATCGGGGGAGCAGTTCTTC	CASSLAGGQSGEQFF
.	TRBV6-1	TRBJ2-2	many	TGTGCCACCCCCATGTTGAACACCGGGGAGCTGTTTTTT	CATPMLNTGELFF
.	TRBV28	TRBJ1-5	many	TGTGCCAGCAGTTTAGGGAGCTTTGTTAGGCAGCCCCAGCATTTT	CASSLGSFVRQPQHF
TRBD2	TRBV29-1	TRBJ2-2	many	TGCAGCGTTGACGGATTCTTGGGCGGGAGGGCCGGGGAGCTGTTTTTT	CSVDGFLGGRAGELFF
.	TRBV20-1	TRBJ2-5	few	TGCAGTGCTCAGGGGGCTAGCGGGAAATCGGAGACCCAGTACTTC	CSAQGASGKSETQYF
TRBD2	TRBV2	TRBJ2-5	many	TGTGCCAGCACCGAAAACGGGGGGGTAGCGGGAGAGACCCAGTACTTC	CASTENGGVAGETQYF
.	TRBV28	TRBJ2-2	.	TGTGCCAGCAGCCTGCGGGCAATCGGGGAGCTGTTTTTT	CASSLRAIGELFF
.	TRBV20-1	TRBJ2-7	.	TGCAGTGCTAGTACCCAGCCTGGGAACGAGCAGTACTTC	CSASTQPGNEQYF
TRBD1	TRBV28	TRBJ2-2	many	TGTGCCAGCAGTACCCCCGGGACAGGGAGAACCGGGGAGCTGTTTTTT	CASSTPGTGRTGELFF
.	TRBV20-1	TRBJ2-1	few	TGCAGTGCTAGAGATGAGGGGGACTCCCCGTACAATGAGCAGTTCTTC	CSARDEGDSPYNEQFF
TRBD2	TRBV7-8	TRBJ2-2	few	TGTGCCAGCAGGCGTGGGACTAGCATACCCGGGGAGCTGTTTTTT	CASRRGTSIPGELFF
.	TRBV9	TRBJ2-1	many	TGTGCCAGCAGCGTAGGAGGTTCCTACAATGAGCAGTTCTTC	CASSVGGSYNEQFF
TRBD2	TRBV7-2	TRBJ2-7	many	TGTGCCAGCAGCCCTAGCGGGGGGTACGAGCAGTACTTC	CASSPSGGYEQYF